Included here is one T cell receptor beta chain sequence, with context. The antigen is unknown. Germline V gene lookup returns CDR1 SQVTM and CDR2 ANQGSEA. The CDR3 has 16 amino acids. Two nested PCRs, run for roughly 17 and 9 cycles, were applied to TCRalpha and TCRbeta cDNA. TCRdb derives one entry per CDR3 protein from the 5' RACE reads, leaving out DNA. The table lists more than 350,000 distinct CDR3 sequences. The data derive from a study of monozygotic twins with inflammatory bowel disease. General observations from the study: IBD patients showed reduced TCRbeta diversity (inverse Simpson) versus healthy co-twins. Clonotypes shared with others were fewer in IBD patients than in healthy twins, especially with disease activity.

The sequence was obtained from a human donor with ulcerative colitis or Crohn's disease, or a healthy co-twin of an affected twin (not recorded which). The sample consisted of blood. V is TRBV29-1 and J is TRBJ2-1; checking the TCRdb D call of TRBD1 is not possible without DNA. CDR3 protein: CSVEDFAMEGRIEQFF.